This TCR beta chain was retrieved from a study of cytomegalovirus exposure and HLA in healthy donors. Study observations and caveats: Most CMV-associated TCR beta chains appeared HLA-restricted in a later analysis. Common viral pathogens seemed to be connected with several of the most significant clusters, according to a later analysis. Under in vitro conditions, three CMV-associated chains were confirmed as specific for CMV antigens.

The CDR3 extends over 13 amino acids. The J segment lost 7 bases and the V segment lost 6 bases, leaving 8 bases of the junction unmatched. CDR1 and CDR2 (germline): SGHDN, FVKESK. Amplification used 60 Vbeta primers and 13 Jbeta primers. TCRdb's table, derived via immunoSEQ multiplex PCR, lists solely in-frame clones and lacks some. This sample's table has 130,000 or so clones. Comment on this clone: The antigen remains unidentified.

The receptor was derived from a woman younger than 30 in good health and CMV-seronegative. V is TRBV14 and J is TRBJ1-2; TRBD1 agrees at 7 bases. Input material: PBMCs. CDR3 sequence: CASRTGEGFGYTF. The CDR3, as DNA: TGTGCCAGCAGAACAGGGGAAGGTTTTGGCTACACCTTC.